A single sample gave rise to the 29 T cell receptor beta chains below, sequenced in a study of blood T cells in healthy people across ages. Then a second PCR, running about 7 to 11 cycles, was carried out with a sample-barcoded 5' primer and a J-beta primer mix. TCRdb analysed the 5' RACE reads with MiXCR anew, one entry per CDR3 protein. The repertoire consists of 1.5 million to 2 million distinct CDR3 sequences, with roughly 27% occurring once and the leading ten covering roughly 8%. Sequenced input: blood. The source of these receptors is a woman in her twenties or thirties in good health.

This clonotype was counted only a few times. V gene TRBV18 combines with J gene TRBJ1-5, with D unclear. From germline, CDR1 is KGHSH and CDR2 LQKENI. V was cut by 3 bases and J by 5 bases, with 11 bases left in between. The CDR3 length is 14 residues. CDR3 nucleotide sequence: TGTGCCAGCTCACCGAGTCTCAATGATCAGCCCCAGCATTTT. Residues: CASSPSLNDQPQHF.

The chain combines TRBV5-1 with TRBJ1-1; D is unclear. Trimming stripped 4 bases from V and 3 bases from J, with 16 bases between. Germline V lookup: CDR1 SGHRS, CDR2 YFSETQ. The CDR3 runs 15 residues. CDR3 DNA sequence: TGCGCCAGCAGCCCAGGACCAAGGACGCACACTGAAGCTTTCTTT. Amino acid sequence: CASSPGPRTHTEAFF. The whole variable domain, remainder taken from reference TRBV5-1 and TRBJ1-1, is KAGVTQTPRYLIKTRGQQVTLSCSPISGHRSVSWYQQTPGQGLQFLFEYFSETQRNKGNFPGRFSGRQFSNSRSEMNVSTLELGDSALYLCASSPGPRTHTEAFFGQGTRLTVV.

This clonotype appeared many times. This chain uses TRBV7-2 with TRBJ2-3; TRBD1 matches at 10 bases. V shed 4 bases, J shed 3 bases, and the junction held 4 bases outside the gene matches. The germline CDR1 and CDR2 sequences are SGHTA and FQGNSA. CDR3 length equals 15 residues. The CDR3 nucleotides read TGTGCCAGCAGCTCCCGGGACAGGGGAACAGATACGCAGTATTTT. Protein sequence: CASSSRDRGTDTQYF. The full variable domain, rest sourced from reference TRBV7-2 and TRBJ2-3, is GAGVSQSPSNKVTEKGKDVELRCDPISGHTALYWYRQSLGQGLEFLIYFQGNSAPDKSGLPSDRFSAERTGGSVSTLTIQRTQQEDSAVYLCASSSRDRGTDTQYFGPGTRLTVL.

This clonotype was observed a handful of times. This chain connects TRBV7-9 to TRBJ2-4, with 8 bases lining up with TRBD1. The assigned J gene may be wrong: the sequence end matches TRBJ2-7 better. CDR1 and CDR2 (germline): SEHNR, FQNEAQ (reference sequence). CDR3 length: 18 residues. The CDR3 spells CASSHGMDRVSLSYEQYF. The CDR3 bases are TGTGCCAGCAGCCACGGAATGGACAGGGTTTCCCTATCCTACGAGCAGTACTTC.

The chain carries TRBV7-9 and TRBJ1-1, with D maybe TRBD1 (5 bases). Per the germline V gene, CDR1 is SEHNR and CDR2 is FQNEAQ (reference sequence). V was cut by 5 bases and J by 5 bases, with 9 bases left in between. CDR3 length equals 12 residues. The DNA of the CDR3 is TGTGCCAGCAGCGTATGGGGGACTGAAGCTTTCTTT. This encodes CASSVWGTEAFF. Together with reference TRBV7-9 and TRBJ1-1, the CDR3 gives the full variable domain: DTGVSQNPRHKITKRGQNVTFRCDPISEHNRLYWYRQTLGQGPEFLTYFQNEAQLEKSRLLSDRFSAERPKGSFSTLEIQRTEQGDSAMYLCASSVWGTEAFFGQGTRLTVV.

The chain uses TRBV6-1 and TRBJ2-4; D is ambiguous. V gave up 1 base and J gave up 9 bases, with 16 bases separating them. Germline V CDR1 and CDR2: MNHNS, SASEGT. The CDR3 has 15 amino acids. The CDR3 is CASSEGPALSGIQYF. As DNA, the CDR3 is TGTGCCAGCAGTGAAGGTCCGGCTTTATCAGGCATTCAGTACTTC.

As to this clonotype: This clone may be a read error of a much larger clone one base away. The chain joins TRBV15 to TRBJ2-4; 8 positions agree with TRBD1. The J call is uncertain, as TRBJ2-7 better fits the DNA end. CDR1 is LNHNV, CDR2 YYDKDF, per germline (reference sequence). The CDR3 consists of 16 residues. For the CDR3, the DNA is TGTGCCACCAGCAGAGAGGTGCAGGGGGCGCAGAGCGAGCAGTACTTC. Translated, it gives CATSREVQGAQSEQYF.

The V and J genes are TRBV10-3 and TRBJ1-1; TRBD1 matches 9 bases. CDR1 is ENHRY, CDR2 SYGVKD, per germline. The ends lost 6 bases at V and 9 bases at J; junction bases unmatched: 5. There are 12 residues in the CDR3. The CDR3 reads CAIRGQGSQAFF. The CDR3, as DNA: TGTGCCATCAGGGGACAGGGAAGTCAAGCTTTCTTT.

The CDR3 coding sequence is TGTGCCAGCAGCTTTGCCCCCGGGCCTAGCCGGGACACCGGGGAGCTGTTTTTT. As protein: CASSFAPGPSRDTGELFF. V usage is TRBV7-9 and J usage is TRBJ2-2; D may be TRBD2 (5 bases). Germline lookup yields CDR1 SEHNR and CDR2 FQNEAQ (reference sequence). Trimming took 3 bases from V and 3 from J, leaving 20 bases between them. This CDR3 region has 18 residues. The full variable domain, in which reference TRBV7-9 and TRBJ2-2 provide the parts outside the CDR3, is DTGVSQNPRHKITKRGQNVTFRCDPISEHNRLYWYRQTLGQGPEFLTYFQNEAQLEKSRLLSDRFSAERPKGSFSTLEIQRTEQGDSAMYLCASSFAPGPSRDTGELFFGEGSRLTVL.

This clonotype was counted many times. The chain recombines TRBV20-1 with TRBJ2-1; 10 nucleotides line up with TRBD1. V was pared by 3 bases and J by 5 bases, with 4 bases of the junction left unmatched. Germline CDR1 DFQATT, CDR2 SNEGSKA (reference sequence). This CDR3 is built from 14 residues. The CDR3 reads CSASWDRGDNEQFF. CDR3 sequence (DNA): TGCAGTGCTAGTTGGGACAGGGGAGACAATGAGCAGTTCTTC.

The rearrangement links TRBV7-6 to TRBJ1-1; D is perhaps TRBD1 (5 bases). V lost 6 bases and J 0 bases, leaving 8 bases between the germline ends. Germline V gives CDR1 SGHVS, CDR2 FNYEAQ. CDR3 length: 13 amino acids. CDR3 loop: CASRGGLNTEAFF. DNA of the CDR3: TGTGCCAGCAGGGGGGGGTTGAACACTGAAGCTTTCTTT.

The sample holds many counts of this clonotype. The genes are TRBV6-1 and TRBJ2-5; no firm D call. Per the germline V gene, CDR1 is MNHNS and CDR2 is SASEGT. The CDR3 loop spans 14 amino acids. Deletions cut 2 bases from V and 1 base from J, with 8 bases between. The CDR3 DNA sequence: TGTGCCAGCAGTGAAAAAGGCACCCAAGAGACCCAGTACTTC. It codes for CASSEKGTQETQYF.

This clonotype was counted a few times. The chain combines TRBV15 with TRBJ1-4; D call uncertain. The CDR3 has 13 residues. Germline CDR1 LNHNV, CDR2 YYDKDF (reference sequence). The V gene lost 1 base and the J gene lost 4 bases, with 4 bases spanning the gap. The CDR3 protein is CATSRGDNEKLFF. The CDR3 region has the DNA TGTGCCACCAGCAGAGGGGATAATGAAAAACTGTTTTTT. Drawing the rest from reference TRBV15 and TRBJ1-4, the complete variable domain is DAMVIQNPRYQVTQFGKPVTLSCSQTLNHNVMYWYQQKSSQAPKLLFHYYDKDFNNEADTPDNFQSRRPNTSFCFLDIRSPGLGDTAMYLCATSRGDNEKLFFGSGTQLSVL.

The chain combines TRBV5-5 with TRBJ1-5, with unresolved D. The germline V gene has CDR1 SGHKS and CDR2 YYEKEE (reference sequence). The CDR3 covers 14 residues. V lost 4 bases to trimming and J lost 0 bases, with 8 bases between them. This CDR3 reads CASSRALSNQPQHF. The CDR3 DNA is TGTGCCAGCAGCCGGGCCCTTAGCAATCAGCCCCAGCATTTT.

The chain recombines TRBV7-8 with TRBJ2-7; TRBD2 aligns across 7 bases. The junction had 9 bases not matched to a gene; V was cut back by 4 bases and J by 3 bases. The CDR3 contains 15 residues. Germline CDR1 and CDR2: SGHVS and FQNEAQ. CDR3 coding DNA: TGTGCCAGCAGCTCCGCTAGCGGAGCTAGCTACGAGCAGTACTTC. Translated, it gives CASSSASGASYEQYF.

The chain recombines TRBV7-9 with TRBJ1-4; 8 nucleotides line up with TRBD1. V was pared by 4 bases and J by 8 bases, with 6 bases of the junction left unmatched. Germline CDR1 reads SEHNR; CDR2 reads FQNEAQ (reference sequence). The CDR3 length is 14 residues. The CDR3 region is CASSWQGADEKLFF. DNA of the CDR3: TGTGCCAGCAGCTGGCAGGGGGCGGACGAAAAACTGTTTTTT.

The V gene is TRBV14, the J gene TRBJ1-2; no clear D. Germline lookup yields CDR1 SGHDN and CDR2 FVKESK. The CDR3 length is 13 residues. The V end lost 4 bases, the J end lost 5 bases, and 11 bases lay between the germline ends. CDR3 amino acids: CASSLQSGYGYTF. CDR3 coding DNA: TGTGCCAGCAGCCTCCAATCCGGATATGGCTACACCTTC. The full variable domain, with the rest looked up from reference TRBV14 and TRBJ1-2, is EAGVTQFPSHSVIEKGQTVTLRCDPISGHDNLYWYRRVMGKEIKFLLHFVKESKQDESGMPNNRFLAERTGGTYSTLKVQPAELEDSGVYFCASSLQSGYGYTFGSGTRLTVV.

V usage is TRBV27 and J usage is TRBJ2-3; 9 nucleotides line up with TRBD2. V shed 6 bases and J 4 bases; nucleotides not matched to a gene: 8. Germline values: CDR1 MNHEY, CDR2 SMNVEV (reference sequence). The CDR3 runs 15 residues. The CDR3 DNA reads TGTGCCAGCAGACCGGGACTAGCAATCCCAGATACGCAGTATTTT. The encoded protein is CASRPGLAIPDTQYF.

This clonotype has just a few counts. The chain links TRBV29-1 to TRBJ2-3; D is ambiguous. V lost 1 base and J 0 bases, leaving 14 bases between the germline ends. The CDR3 spans 16 residues. Germline V gene data show CDR1 as SQVTM and CDR2 as ANQGSEA. The CDR3 sequence: CSVEGGRPPSTDTQYF. In DNA, the CDR3 is TGCAGCGTTGAAGGAGGCCGGCCCCCTAGCACAGATACGCAGTATTTT.

This clonotype was seen ten or more times. The chain uses TRBV28 and TRBJ2-7, with D perhaps assigned TRBD1 or TRBD2 (7 bases each). V lost 6 bases, J lost 2 bases, and 17 bases lay in between. The CDR3 is 15 residues long. Germline CDR1 MDHEN, CDR2 SYDVKM. DNA for the CDR3: TGTGCCAGCAGCGGGGGGACAGCGAATGCCTACGAGCAGTACTTC. Its translation is CASSGGTANAYEQYF.

This clonotype was recorded at least ten times. The chain is built from TRBV12-3 or TRBV12-4 and TRBJ2-5; D not certain. V dropped 0 bases and J dropped 4 bases, with 9 bases sitting between them. The CDR3 is made up of 14 amino acids. CDR3 nucleotide sequence: TGTGCCAGCAGTTTAGCGCGATTGAGAGAGACCCAGTACTTC. This codes for CASSLARLRETQYF.

This clonotype was found a few times. One end of the junction fails to match germline, which may point to a read error. The gene calls are TRBV7-9 and TRBJ2-1; no definite D call. The germline gives CDR1 SEHNR, CDR2 FQNEAQ (reference sequence). This CDR3 is 14 amino acids long. The CDR3 is CASSSEGSGNDQFF. The DNA for the CDR3 is TGTGCCAGCAGCTCAGAAGGGTCTGGCAATGATCAGTTCTTC.

This sequence joins TRBV29-1 and TRBJ1-1; D is undetermined. CDR3 size: 11 residues. Looked up from germline, CDR1 is SQVTM and CDR2 is ANQGSEA. Trimming pared 4 bases from V and 8 bases from J, leaving 11 bases between. As DNA, the CDR3 is TGCAGCGTTGGTGTGGGAAGGGAAGCTTTCTTT. This gives the protein CSVGVGREAFF.

This chain connects TRBV29-1 to TRBJ1-1; perhaps TRBD1 as D (5 bases). The germline V and J ends were trimmed by 6 bases and 1 base, with 12 bases remaining between them. The CDR3 covers 13 residues. Germline V gene data show CDR1 as SQVTM and CDR2 as ANQGSEA. CDR3 sequence: CSVSETANTEAFF. DNA of the CDR3: TGCAGCGTCTCCGAGACAGCGAACACTGAAGCTTTCTTT. The full variable domain, in which reference TRBV29-1 and TRBJ1-1 provide the parts outside the CDR3, is SAVISQKPSRDICQRGTSLTIQCQVDSQVTMMFWYRQQPGQSLTLIATANQGSEATYESGFVIDKFPISRPNLTFSTLTVSNMSPEDSSIYLCSVSETANTEAFFGQGTRLTVV.

A note on this clonotype: At one end, the junction sequence differs from germline, possibly due to a read error. V usage is TRBV5-6 and J usage is TRBJ1-5; D remains ambiguous. The germline CDR1 and CDR2 sequences are SGHDT and YYEEEE. This CDR3 is built from 15 residues. The DNA of the CDR3 is TGTGCCAGCAGCGACCGGGAGTTGGGCAATCGGCCCCAGCATTTT. Its protein product is CASSDRELGNRPQHF.

With respect to this clonotype: Given a much more abundant clone one base away, this may be a read error. The chain carries TRBV7-9 and TRBJ2-1; possibly TRBD2 for D (5 bases). CDR1 and CDR2 (germline): SEHNR, FQNEAQ (reference sequence). This CDR3 has 15 amino acids. The V gene lost 8 bases and the J gene lost 7 bases, with 21 bases spanning the gap. The CDR3, as DNA: TGTGCCAGCGGCCCCCCAAGAGGGAGTGAAAATGAGCAGTTCTTC. This sequence encodes CASGPPRGSENEQFF.

Many counts were recorded for this clonotype. The rearrangement links TRBV6-5 to TRBJ2-7; TRBD1 aligns across 9 bases. There are 15 residues in the CDR3. CDR1 and CDR2 from the germline V gene are MNHEY and SVGAGI. The junction had 10 bases not matched to a gene; V was cut back by 4 bases and J by 6 bases. CDR3 loop: CASSSQDRGSGEQYF. As DNA, the CDR3 is TGTGCCAGCAGTTCCCAGGACAGGGGTTCGGGCGAGCAGTACTTC.

This clonotype appeared a few times. The V call is TRBV18, the J call TRBJ1-1, with no clear D. Germline V lookup: CDR1 KGHSH, CDR2 LQKENI. Trimming took 5 bases from V and 1 from J, leaving 14 bases between them. The CDR3 extends over 15 amino acids. The CDR3 loop is CASSVVSNGNTEAFF. The CDR3 DNA reads as TGTGCCAGCTCAGTAGTATCTAATGGGAACACTGAAGCTTTCTTT.

The chain recombines TRBV9 with TRBJ2-1; a weak D match, TRBD2 (5 bases). CDR1 is SGDLS and CDR2 is YYNGEE in the germline V gene. The CDR3 loop spans 19 amino acids. Trimming took off 0 bases at V and 2 bases at J, with 21 bases between the two ends. Written as DNA, the CDR3 is TGTGCCAGCAGCGTAGGTGGGCGACTACCCGGGAAGCCCTACAATGAGCAGTTCTTC. Translated: CASSVGGRLPGKPYNEQFF.